This TCR beta chain was sequenced for a study of CD8 T cells in ankylosing spondylitis. General study results and limits: Clones linked to the disease showed a CD8+ phenotype. They occurred at relatively low frequencies in peripheral blood. A TCR beta motif made of several highly homologous variants seemed typical of ankylosing spondylitis blood.

The germline gives CDR1 DFQATT, CDR2 SNEGSKA (reference sequence). The CDR3 has 13 residues. V shed 5 bases and J shed 6 bases, with 17 bases lying between them. As regards this clonotype: Its antigen is unidentified.

It was by quantitative 5'-RACE with molecular barcodes that TCR beta libraries were made. TCRdb called the 5' RACE reads again in MiXCR, with one record for every CDR3 protein. Here the sample spans fewer than 500,000 distinct CDR3 sequences, roughly 26% being singletons. The sequenced sample was blood, either unsorted or a sorted T cell fraction (not recorded which). This clonotype was obtained from a male donor with ankylosing spondylitis. J is TRBJ2-7 and V is TRBV20-1, with D perhaps matching TRBD1 or TRBD2 (5 bases each). CDR3 amino acids: CSARRDGPTEQYF. CDR3 coding DNA: TGCAGTGCTCGAAGGGACGGTCCCACCGAGCAGTACTTC.